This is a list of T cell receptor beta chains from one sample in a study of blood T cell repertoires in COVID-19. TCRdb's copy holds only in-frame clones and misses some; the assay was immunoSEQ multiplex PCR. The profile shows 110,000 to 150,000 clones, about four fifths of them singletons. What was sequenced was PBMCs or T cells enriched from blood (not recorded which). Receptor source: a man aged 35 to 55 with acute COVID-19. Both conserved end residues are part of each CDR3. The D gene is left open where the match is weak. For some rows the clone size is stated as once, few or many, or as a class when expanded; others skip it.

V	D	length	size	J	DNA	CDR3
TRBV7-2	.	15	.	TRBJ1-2	TGTGCCAGCAGCTTAGAGTCAGGGGTCGTCTATGGCTACACCTTC	CASSLESGVVYGYTF
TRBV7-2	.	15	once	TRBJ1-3	TGTGCCAGCAGCCCCAGGGAGGGAGTAGGAAACACCATATATTTT	CASSPREGVGNTIYF
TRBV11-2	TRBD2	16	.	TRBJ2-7	TGTGCCAGCAGCTTAGTGGGCGGGAGGAAAGGCTACGAGCAGTACTTC	CASSLVGGRKGYEQYF
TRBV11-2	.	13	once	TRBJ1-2	TGTGCCAGCACCTCGAACAGGGTGTATGGCTACACCTTC	CASTSNRVYGYTF
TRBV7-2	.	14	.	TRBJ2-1	TGTGCCAGCAGCTTACACCTAGATTACAATGAGCAGTTCTTC	CASSLHLDYNEQFF
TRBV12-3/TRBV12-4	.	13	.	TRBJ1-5	TGTGCCAGCAGTTTTGGGGGGTATCAGCCCCAGCATTTT	CASSFGGYQPQHF
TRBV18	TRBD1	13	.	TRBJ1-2	TGTGCCAGCTCGACAGGGAACGACTATGGCTACACCTTC	CASSTGNDYGYTF
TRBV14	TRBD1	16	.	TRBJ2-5	TGTGCCAGCAGCCAAGACAACAGGGGGCGCGGGGAGACCCAGTACTTC	CASSQDNRGRGETQYF
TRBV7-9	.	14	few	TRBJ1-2	TGTGCCAGCAGCTCCGAGTTGCGCGGCTATGGCTACACCTTC	CASSSELRGYGYTF
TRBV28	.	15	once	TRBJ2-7	TGTGCCAGCAGCCCCCCCTTTGCAGGTCCCTACGAGCAGTACTTC	CASSPPFAGPYEQYF
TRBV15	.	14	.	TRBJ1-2	TGTGCCACCAGCTCCATCGGCAGGGTGAATGGCTACACCTTC	CATSSIGRVNGYTF
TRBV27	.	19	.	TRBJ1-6	TGTGCCAGCAGTTTAATGAATACCGGGTCCAGCTCCTATAATTCACCCCTCCACTTT	CASSLMNTGSSSYNSPLHF
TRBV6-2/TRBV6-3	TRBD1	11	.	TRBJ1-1	TGTGCCAGCAGCAGGACAGGGACAGCTTTCTTT	CASSRTGTAFF
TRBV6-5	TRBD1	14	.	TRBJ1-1	TGTGCCAGCAGTCAGACAGGGGGCAGAGCTGAAGCTTTCTTT	CASSQTGGRAEAFF
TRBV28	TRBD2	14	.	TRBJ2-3	TGTGCCAGCATACTAGCGGGGTCGTCAGATACGCAGTATTTT	CASILAGSSDTQYF
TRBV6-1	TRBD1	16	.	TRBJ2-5	TGTGCCAGCAGTGCTTACACGACAGGGCCACGGGAGACCCAGTACTTC	CASSAYTTGPRETQYF
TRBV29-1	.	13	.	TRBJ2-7	TGCAGCGTGCTTGGTGGCTCATATTACGAGCAGTACTTC	CSVLGGSYYEQYF
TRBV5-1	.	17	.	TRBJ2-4	TGCGCCAGCAGCAGTCAGGCGAGGGGGTCCGGGATCGGCATTCAGTACTTC	CASSSQARGSGIGIQYF
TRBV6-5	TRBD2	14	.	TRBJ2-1	TGTGCCAGCAGCCTCCTAGCGGGGACTGGCGAGCAGTTCTTC	CASSLLAGTGEQFF
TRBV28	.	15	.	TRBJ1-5	TGTGCCAGCAGTCCCGGCCGCGGCAGCAATCAGCCCCAGCATTTT	CASSPGRGSNQPQHF
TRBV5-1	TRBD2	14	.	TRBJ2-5	TGCGCCAGCAGCTCTTCTAGCGGGAGGGAGACCCAGTACTTC	CASSSSSGRETQYF
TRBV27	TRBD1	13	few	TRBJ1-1	TGTGCCAGCAGGAAGGGGGCGCGTCAGGAAGCTTTCTTT	CASRKGARQEAFF
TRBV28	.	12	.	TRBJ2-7	TGTGCCAGCAGTTTACGAGGGCGAGAGCAGTACTTC	CASSLRGREQYF
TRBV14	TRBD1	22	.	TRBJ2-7	TGTGCCAGCAGCCCTTATTCCCAAGCGGGGACAGGGAGAACGAGCGCATCCTACGAGCAGTACTTC	CASSPYSQAGTGRTSASYEQYF
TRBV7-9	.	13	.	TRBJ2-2	TGTGCCAGCAGCCCCGTTTACACCGGGGAGCTGTTTTTT	CASSPVYTGELFF
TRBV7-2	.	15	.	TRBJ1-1	TGTGCCAGCAGCTTAGGTATAGGAGCCGTCTCTGAAGCTTTCTTT	CASSLGIGAVSEAFF
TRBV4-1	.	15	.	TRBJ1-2	TGCGCCAGCAGCCACCCTCAGGCCGGTAACTATGGCTACACCTTC	CASSHPQAGNYGYTF
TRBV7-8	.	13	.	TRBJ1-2	TGTGCCAGCAGCCCGCAGGGAGGCTATGGCTACACCTTC	CASSPQGGYGYTF
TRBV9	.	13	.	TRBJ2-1	TGTGCCAGCGCGAAACCCTCCCGGGATGAGCAGTTCTTC	CASAKPSRDEQFF
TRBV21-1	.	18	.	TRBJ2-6	TGTGCCAGCAGCAAAGGGACTAGCGGGAGTCGGAGGGCCAACGTCCTGACTTTC	CASSKGTSGSRRANVLTF
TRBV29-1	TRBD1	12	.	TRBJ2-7	TGCAGCGCTCTGAGACAGGGTGATGAGCAGTACTTC	CSALRQGDEQYF
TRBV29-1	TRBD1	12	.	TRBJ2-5	TGCAGCGCCGGGACAGGGCGGGAGACCCAGTACTTC	CSAGTGRETQYF
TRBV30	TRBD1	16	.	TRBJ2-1	TGTGCCTGGAGTGTTCCCCGGACAGGGGCCTACAATGAGCAGTTCTTC	CAWSVPRTGAYNEQFF
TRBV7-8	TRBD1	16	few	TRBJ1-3	TGTGCCAGCAGCTCAGCCCACAGGGGGCCCGGAAACACCATATATTTT	CASSSAHRGPGNTIYF
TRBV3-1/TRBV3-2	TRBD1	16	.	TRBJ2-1	TGTGCCAGCAGCCCATACCTAGAGACAGGGACCAATGAGCAGTTCTTC	CASSPYLETGTNEQFF
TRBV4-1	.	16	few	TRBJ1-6	TGCGCCAGCAGCCAAGGGCGGGGGACCTATAATTCACCCCTCCACTTT	CASSQGRGTYNSPLHF
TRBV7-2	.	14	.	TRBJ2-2	TGTGCCAGCACCGTTTACAGGAACACCGGGGAGCTGTTTTTT	CASTVYRNTGELFF
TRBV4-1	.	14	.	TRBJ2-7	TGCGCCAGCAGCCAAGAGAGAGGGTTCTACGAGCAGTACTTC	CASSQERGFYEQYF
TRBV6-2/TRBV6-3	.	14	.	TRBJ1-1	TGTGCCAGCAGTTACGTTGCGGGTTTAACTGAAGCTTTCTTT	CASSYVAGLTEAFF
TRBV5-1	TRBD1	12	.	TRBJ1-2	TGCGCCAGCAGCATCGGGACAGATGGCTACACCTTC	CASSIGTDGYTF
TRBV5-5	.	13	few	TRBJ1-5	TGTGCCAGCAGCTTGTCGGGGGATCAGCCCCAGCATTTT	CASSLSGDQPQHF
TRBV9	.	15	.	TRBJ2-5	TGTGCCAGCAGCGTGAGTAGCGGCCCCCAAGAGACCCAGTACTTC	CASSVSSGPQETQYF
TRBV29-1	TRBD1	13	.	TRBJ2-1	TGCAGCGGACGGGACAGGGGGTTCAATGAGCAGTTCTTC	CSGRDRGFNEQFF
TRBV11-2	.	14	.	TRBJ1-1	TGTGCCAGCAGCTTTGGGACTAGGCCATCTGAAGCTTTCTTT	CASSFGTRPSEAFF
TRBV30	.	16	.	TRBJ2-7	TGTGCCTGGAGGGACTCTCCCACAGAGCTGAAATACGAGCAGTACTTC	CAWRDSPTELKYEQYF
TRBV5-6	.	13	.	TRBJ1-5	TGTGCCAGCAGCCTACAGGGTTATCAGCCCCAGCATTTT	CASSLQGYQPQHF
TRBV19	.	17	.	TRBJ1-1	TGTGCCAGTAGTATCAATATAATTTCGGGGTATAACACTGAAGCTTTCTTT	CASSINIISGYNTEAFF
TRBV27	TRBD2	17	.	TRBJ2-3	TGTGCCAGCAGTCCAAGGACTAGCGGGACCTTCACAGATACGCAGTATTTT	CASSPRTSGTFTDTQYF
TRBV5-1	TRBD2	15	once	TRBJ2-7	TGCGCCAGCAGCTCGGGAGGCCAGAACTCCTACGAGCAGTACTTC	CASSSGGQNSYEQYF
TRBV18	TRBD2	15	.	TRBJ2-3	TGTGCCAGCTCACCCCTCTCTAGCGGATCAGATACGCAGTATTTT	CASSPLSSGSDTQYF
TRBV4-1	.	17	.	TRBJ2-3	TGCGCCAGCAGCCAAGGTGCGCGGGCGCCCTACACAGATACGCAGTATTTT	CASSQGARAPYTDTQYF
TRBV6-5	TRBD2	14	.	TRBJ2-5	TGTGCCAGCAGTTTCGGACTAGCGGGGAGCACCCAGTACTTC	CASSFGLAGSTQYF
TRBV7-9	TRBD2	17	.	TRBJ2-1	TGTGCCAGCAGCTTAGACTCTGGCGGGGGGCTTTACAATGAGCAGTTCTTC	CASSLDSGGGLYNEQFF
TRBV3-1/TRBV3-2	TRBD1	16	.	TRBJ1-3	TGTGCCAGCAGCCACCAACACAGGGGCGCGGGAAACACCATATATTTT	CASSHQHRGAGNTIYF
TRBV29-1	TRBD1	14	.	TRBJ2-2	TGCAGCGTATTTCCCGGGACAGACACCGGGGAGCTGTTTTTT	CSVFPGTDTGELFF
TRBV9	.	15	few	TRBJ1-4	TGTGCCAGCAGCTTTTCGACAGGCCGAAATGAAAAACTGTTTTTT	CASSFSTGRNEKLFF
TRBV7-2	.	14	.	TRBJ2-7	TGTGCCAGCAGCTTAGCGGGGCTGGCCTACGAGCAGTACTTC	CASSLAGLAYEQYF
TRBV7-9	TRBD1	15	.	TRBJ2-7	TGTGCCAGCAGCTTCCGGGGACAGGGCTCCTACGAGCAGTACTTC	CASSFRGQGSYEQYF
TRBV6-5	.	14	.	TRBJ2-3	TGTGCCAGCAGTTGGGCATTTGGTGGAGATACGCAGTATTTT	CASSWAFGGDTQYF